This T cell receptor beta chain was recovered during a study of T cell repertoires in cytomegalovirus infection. Study context: Public TCR beta signatures provided an indication of both CMV infection and a matching HLA type.

Germline CDR1 is SEHNR and CDR2 is FQNEAQ (reference sequence). The V end was cut by 5 bases, the J end by 4 bases, with 18 bases between. The CDR3 sequence is 16 residues long. MiXCR was run by TCRdb on the reads, yielding one entry per CDR3 protein. The sample consists of 250,000 to 350,000 distinct CDR3 sequences, roughly a quarter of them appearing once. Ten or more counts support this clonotype. The J gene is TRBJ2-1, the V gene TRBV7-9, with D possibly matching TRBD2 (6 bases). The sample comprised PBMCs. The clonotype comes from a human donor in good health (CMV status not recorded). Some clones in this sample may be carry-over from other donors' samples. The DNA of the CDR3 is TGTGCCAGCAGCCCGCGGGTTAGCGGCTCTTACAATGAGCAGTTCTTC. Its protein is CASSPRVSGSYNEQFF.